Shown below are 9 T cell receptor beta chains from a single sample sequenced in a study of blood T cell repertoires in COVID-19. Data came from immunoSEQ multiplex PCR; TCRdb stores just in-frame clones and leaves some out. The table lists roughly 68,000 clones, 75% to 90% of them singletons. Sequencing was performed on peripheral blood. These receptors came from a woman in her forties or fifties with active COVID-19.

The genes are TRBV2 and TRBJ1-1; D possibly corresponds to TRBD1 (6 bases). This CDR3 spans 12 amino acids. Per germline, CDR1 SNHLY and CDR2 FYNNEI. The ends were cut back, 3 bases at V and 6 bases at J, with 8 bases in the middle. CDR3 sequence reads: CASSDPGAEAFF. For the CDR3, the DNA is TGTGCCAGCAGTGACCCAGGGGCTGAAGCTTTCTTT.

The chain joins TRBV28 to TRBJ1-2; D is unresolved. CDR1 MDHEN and CDR2 SYDVKM come from the germline V gene. Trimming removed 3 bases from V and 1 base from J, with 12 bases in between. The CDR3 has 15 residues. The CDR3 reads CASSFPRTLNYGYTF. The CDR3 DNA follows: TGTGCCAGCAGTTTTCCTAGAACGCTTAACTATGGCTACACCTTC.

This clone was seen only once. CDR3 in amino acids: CASEGQYSNQPQHF. The CDR3 bases are TGTGCCAGCGAAGGACAGTATAGCAATCAGCCCCAGCATTTT. The chain couples TRBV28 to TRBJ1-5, with D possibly TRBD1 on 6 matching bases. The CDR3 is 14 amino acids. CDR1 is MDHEN, CDR2 SYDVKM, per germline. Deletions cut 8 bases from V and 0 bases from J, with 11 bases between.

The chain links TRBV7-8 to TRBJ1-2; D is possibly TRBD1 (5 bases). The CDR3 consists of 15 residues. CDR1 is SGHVS and CDR2 is FQNEAQ in the germline V gene. V shed 5 bases and J shed 3 bases, with 16 bases lying between them. The CDR3 nucleotides read TGTGCCAGCAGCCAAACTACAGGTCATGACTATGGCTACACCTTC. Translating gives CASSQTTGHDYGYTF.

This clone occurred once. The J gene is TRBJ2-7, the V gene TRBV19, with D maybe TRBD2 (5 bases). V was pared by 3 bases and J by 3 bases, with 9 bases between. Germline-derived CDR1 and CDR2 are LNHDA and SQIVND (reference sequence). The CDR3 consists of 13 residues. The CDR3, as DNA: TGTGCCAGTAGTATTGGACGGGACTACGAGCAGTACTTC. Its protein product is CASSIGRDYEQYF.

The chain has TRBV9 and TRBJ2-5; the match to TRBD2 covers 11 bases. The CDR3 covers 16 residues. CDR1 is SGDLS, CDR2 YYNGEE, per germline. V lost 3 bases and J lost 2; bases outside the gene matches: 6. The CDR3 sequence: CASSGLSGGVQETQYF. DNA for the CDR3: TGTGCCAGCAGCGGCCTTAGCGGGGGGGTTCAAGAGACCCAGTACTTC.

J is TRBJ2-3 and V is TRBV5-5; TRBD1 might be the D (7 bases). Looked up from germline, CDR1 is SGHKS and CDR2 is YYEKEE (reference sequence). V dropped 4 bases and J dropped 0 bases, with 15 bases sitting between them. CDR3 size: 16 residues. CDR3 nucleotide sequence: TGTGCCAGCAGCGCCCTACAGGGGACTAGCACAGATACGCAGTATTTT. Translation gives CASSALQGTSTDTQYF.

This rearrangement joins TRBV7-8 to TRBJ2-1, with 8 bases aligning to TRBD1. The V gene end was trimmed by 2 bases and the J gene end by 6 bases; junction bases not matched to a gene: 15. This CDR3 is built from 18 residues. CDR1 is SGHVS, CDR2 FQNEAQ, per germline. The CDR3 loop reads CASSLRTGMLVRGNEQFF. The CDR3, as DNA: TGTGCCAGCAGCTTAAGGACAGGGATGTTAGTGAGGGGCAATGAGCAGTTCTTC.

The V call is TRBV29-1, the J call TRBJ2-5; possibly TRBD1 for D (5 bases). Germline V gives CDR1 SQVTM, CDR2 ANQGSEA. The length of the CDR3 is 12 residues. The germline V and J ends were trimmed by 6 bases and 4 bases, with 12 bases remaining between them. CDR3 protein: CSVLQGTETQYF. Written as DNA, the CDR3 is TGCAGCGTATTGCAGGGTACAGAGACCCAGTACTTC.